This is a list of T cell receptor beta chains from one sample in a study of tumor-infiltrating lymphocytes in primary liver carcinoma. TCRdb re-derived calls from the multiplex PCR reads in MiXCR, one entry per CDR3 protein. Of around 330,000 distinct CDR3 sequences in the sample, 58% are singletons; the top ten hold over 15%. Sequencing used peripheral blood. Receptor source: a young woman with primary liver carcinoma and hepatitis B virus infection. Both conserved end residues are part of each CDR3. Fields, in order: J gene, clone size, D gene, V gene, CDR3 protein, CDR3 DNA. D genes are given only for firm matches. Size is omitted from some rows. Given values are once, few, many or a class for expanded clones.

J: TRBJ2-7
size: -
D: -
V: TRBV4-1
CDR3: CASSQDPDYLVYEQYF
DNA: TGCGCCAGCAGCCAAGATCCGGACTATCTGGTCTACGAGCAGTACTTC

J: TRBJ1-5
size: -
D: TRBD1
V: TRBV6-2/TRBV6-3
CDR3: CASMSTGDQPQHF
DNA: TGTGCCAGCATGTCGACAGGGGATCAGCCCCAGCATTTT

J: TRBJ1-2
size: -
D: -
V: TRBV6-5
CDR3: CASRVAETDFNYGYTF
DNA: TGTGCCAGCAGGGTTGCCGAGACGGACTTTAACTATGGTTACACCTTC

J: TRBJ2-1
size: -
D: -
V: TRBV6-1
CDR3: CASMAGLNNEQFF
DNA: TGTGCCAGCATGGCGGGCCTGAACAATGAGCAGTTCTTC

J: TRBJ1-5
size: -
D: -
V: TRBV28
CDR3: CASSLLRPEPQHF
DNA: TGTGCCAGCAGTTTACTGAGACCTGAGCCCCAGCATTTT

J: TRBJ2-2
size: few
D: -
V: TRBV12-3/TRBV12-4
CDR3: CASSLVGGRWTGELFF
DNA: TGTGCCAGCAGTTTAGTAGGTGGGAGGTGGACCGGGGAGCTGTTTTTT

J: TRBJ2-1
size: -
D: TRBD2
V: TRBV5-6
CDR3: CACSIPGLAGGASYNEQFF
DNA: TGCGCCTGCAGCATACCGGGACTAGCGGGGGGGGCTTCCTACAATGAGCAGTTCTTC

J: TRBJ1-1
size: -
D: -
V: TRBV12-3/TRBV12-4
CDR3: CVSSLTAGLREAFF
DNA: TGTGTCAGCAGCCTGACAGCGGGATTGCGGGAAGCTTTCTTT

J: TRBJ2-5
size: few
D: -
V: TRBV7-8
CDR3: CASSLEDSTQYF
DNA: TGTGCCAGCAGCTTAGAGGACTCTACCCAGTACTTC

J: TRBJ2-1
size: -
D: -
V: TRBV4-1
CDR3: CANSQADGRGSYNEQFF
DNA: TGCGCTAACAGCCAAGCCGACGGGAGAGGATCCTACAATGAGCAGTTCTTC

J: TRBJ2-5
size: -
D: -
V: TRBV6-1
CDR3: CASNGQETQYF
DNA: TGTGCCAGCAACGGACAAGAGACCCAATACTTC

J: TRBJ2-7
size: -
D: -
V: TRBV7-8
CDR3: CDSSLKIGREPYEQYF
DNA: TGTGACAGCAGCTTAAAAATCGGTCGGGAGCCCTACGAGCAGTACTTC

J: TRBJ2-1
size: -
D: -
V: TRBV24-1
CDR3: CATSDTNPREQFF
DNA: TGTGCCACCAGTGATACCAATCCGCGGGAGCAGTTCTTC

J: TRBJ2-7
size: many
D: TRBD2
V: TRBV12-3/TRBV12-4
CDR3: CASSFLGRASKQYF
DNA: TGTGCCAGCAGTTTTCTCGGGAGGGCCAGTAAGCAGTACTTC

J: TRBJ1-2
size: -
D: -
V: TRBV6-6
CDR3: CASSFSGDDYTF
DNA: TGTGCCAGCAGTTTTAGTGGCGATGACTACACCTTC

J: TRBJ1-2
size: -
D: TRBD1
V: TRBV5-4
CDR3: CASSMDRGNCGYTF
DNA: TGTGCCAGCAGCATGGACAGGGGAAACTGTGGCTACACCTTC

J: TRBJ1-2
size: few
D: -
V: TRBV6-1
CDR3: CATHGYTF
DNA: TGTGCCACCCATGGCTACACCTTC

J: TRBJ1-1
size: -
D: TRBD1
V: TRBV28
CDR3: CASSGLPGQGLNTEAFF
DNA: TGTGCCAGCAGTGGACTTCCGGGACAGGGTTTGAACACTGAAGCTTTCTTT

J: TRBJ2-6
size: -
D: TRBD1
V: TRBV4-1
CDR3: CASSQPTGTGISGANVLTF
DNA: TGCGCCAGCAGCCAGCCTACCGGGACAGGGATTTCTGGGGCCAACGTCCTGACTTTC

J: TRBJ2-5
size: -
D: -
V: TRBV29-1
CDR3: CSVGAHGVDETQYF
DNA: TGCAGCGTTGGGGCGCACGGGGTCGATGAGACCCAGTACTTC

J: TRBJ1-4
size: many
D: TRBD1
V: TRBV6-5
CDR3: CASSYAGGRGEKLFF
DNA: TGTGCCAGCAGTTACGCAGGGGGACGGGGTGAAAAACTGTTTTTT

J: TRBJ1-5
size: -
D: -
V: TRBV2
CDR3: CASSGTPAQHF
DNA: TGTGCCAGCAGTGGGACACCCGCCCAGCATTTT

J: TRBJ2-1
size: -
D: -
V: TRBV12-3/TRBV12-4
CDR3: CASSLGADDFF
DNA: TGTGCCAGCAGTTTAGGGGCGGACGACTTCTTC

J: TRBJ2-7
size: many
D: TRBD2
V: TRBV6-2/TRBV6-3
CDR3: CASSLSGRRYEQYF
DNA: TGTGCCAGCAGCCTCAGCGGGAGACGCTACGAGCAGTACTTC

J: TRBJ1-6
size: -
D: -
V: TRBV5-1
CDR3: CASSLGLGQNSPLHF
DNA: TGCGCCAGCAGCTTGGGGTTGGGCCAGAATTCACCCCTCCACTTT

J: TRBJ2-7
size: -
D: -
V: TRBV11-2
CDR3: CASSPGTTIGYEQYF
DNA: TGTGCCAGCAGCCCCGGGACCACTATAGGCTACGAGCAGTACTTC

J: TRBJ2-5
size: many
D: -
V: TRBV6-2/TRBV6-3
CDR3: CASNDLQETQYF
DNA: TGTGCCAGCAACGACTTGCAAGAGACCCAGTACTTC

J: TRBJ2-3
size: few
D: -
V: TRBV6-2/TRBV6-3
CDR3: CASSYWLAATDTQYF
DNA: TGTGCCAGCAGTTACTGGTTGGCGGCTACAGATACGCAGTATTTT

J: TRBJ1-5
size: many
D: TRBD1
V: TRBV6-2/TRBV6-3
CDR3: CASSWTGQNQPQHF
DNA: TGTGCCAGCAGCTGGACAGGGCAAAATCAGCCCCAGCATTTT

J: TRBJ1-6
size: -
D: TRBD1
V: TRBV6-2/TRBV6-3
CDR3: CASSSSQTGQSPLHF
DNA: TGTGCCAGCAGCTCGAGTCAGACAGGGCAATCACCCCTCCACTTT